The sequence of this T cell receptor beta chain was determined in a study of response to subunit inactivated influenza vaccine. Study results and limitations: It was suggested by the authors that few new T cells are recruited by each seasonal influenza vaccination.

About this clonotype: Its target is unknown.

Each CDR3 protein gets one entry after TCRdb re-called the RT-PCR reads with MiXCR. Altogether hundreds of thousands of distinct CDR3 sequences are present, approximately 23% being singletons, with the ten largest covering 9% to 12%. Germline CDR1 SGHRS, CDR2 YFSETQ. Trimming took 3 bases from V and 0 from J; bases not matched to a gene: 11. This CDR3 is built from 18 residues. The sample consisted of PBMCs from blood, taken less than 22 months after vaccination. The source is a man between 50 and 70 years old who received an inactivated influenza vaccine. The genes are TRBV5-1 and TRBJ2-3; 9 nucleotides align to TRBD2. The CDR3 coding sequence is TGCGCCAGCAGCTCCACAAGGGCTAGCGGGGCTAGCACAGATACGCAGTATTTT. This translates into CASSSTRASGASTDTQYF.